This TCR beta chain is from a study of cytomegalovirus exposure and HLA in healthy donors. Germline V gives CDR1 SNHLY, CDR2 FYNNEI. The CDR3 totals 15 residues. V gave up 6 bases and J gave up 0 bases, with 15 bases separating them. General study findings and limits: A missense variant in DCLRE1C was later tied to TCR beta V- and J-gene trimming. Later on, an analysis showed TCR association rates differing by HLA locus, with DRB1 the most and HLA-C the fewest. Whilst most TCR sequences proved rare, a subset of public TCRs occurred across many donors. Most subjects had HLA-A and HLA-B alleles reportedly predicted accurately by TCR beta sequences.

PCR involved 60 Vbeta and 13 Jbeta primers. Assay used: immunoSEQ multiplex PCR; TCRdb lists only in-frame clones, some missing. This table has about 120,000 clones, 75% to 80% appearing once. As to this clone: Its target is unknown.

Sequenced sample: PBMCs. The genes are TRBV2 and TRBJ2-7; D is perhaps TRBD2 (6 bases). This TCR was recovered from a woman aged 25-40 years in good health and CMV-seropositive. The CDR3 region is CASSAGRESSYEQYF. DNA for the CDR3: TGTGCCAGCAGCGCAGGACGGGAGAGCTCCTACGAGCAGTACTTC.